The 23 T cell receptor beta chains below come from one sample, sequenced in a study of PD-1 blockade in classical Hodgkin lymphoma (dated by TCRdb to 2019 to 2021). The method behind the library was the immunoSEQ multiplex PCR assay. The clones in this table, taken by TCRdb from immuneACCESS, are in-frame only. Not every clone is retained; where verified, under half of the shortfall comes from an unresolved V gene, and the cause of the rest is unknown. The sample includes about 41,000 clones, with around 69% observed a single time. The top ten clones comprise approximately 2.5% of the sample. This sample's time point label indicates: cycle 4 day 1 (C4D1), after 6 weeks of nivolumab. Relapse after autologous stem cell transplantation had occurred in all trial patients, and cohorts A, B and C were distinguished by prior brentuximab vedotin exposure. The sample in question was peripheral blood mononuclear cells (PBMCs), obtained before the fourth cycle of nivolumab. These receptors were collected from a human donor with classical Hodgkin lymphoma.

The chain is built from TRBV19 and TRBJ1-1; TRBD1 aligns across 9 bases. The CDR3 consists of 15 residues. Per germline, CDR1 LNHDA and CDR2 SQIVND (reference sequence). Trimming removed 7 bases from V and 3 bases from J; junction bases left unmatched: 9. The CDR3 here is CASNPRQGGHTEAFF. CDR3 in DNA: TGTGCCAGTAACCCCCGACAGGGGGGGCACACTGAAGCTTTCTTT. The variable domain in full, with the rest retrieved from reference TRBV19 and TRBJ1-1, is DGGITQSPKYLFRKEGQNVTLSCEQNLNHDAMYWYRQDPGQGLRLIYYSQIVNDFQKGDIAEGYSVSREKKESFPLTVTSAQKNPTAFYLCASNPRQGGHTEAFFGQGTRLTVV.

V gene TRBV27 combines with J gene TRBJ1-5; D call uncertain. Germline CDR1 is MNHEY and CDR2 is SMNVEV (reference sequence). Trimming took off 1 base at V and 0 bases at J, with 16 bases between the two ends. CDR3 size: 18 residues. In DNA form, the CDR3 reads TGTGCCAGCAGTTTATTTTCGTGGGCCATCAATAGCAATCAGCCCCAGCATTTT. Its translation: CASSLFSWAINSNQPQHF.

In this sample, this clone turned up a few times. The rearrangement joins TRBV7-9 to TRBJ1-5; 7 bases are shared with TRBD1. With V trimmed by 1 base and J by 0 bases, 6 bases remained unmatched. Germline-derived CDR1 and CDR2 are SEHNR and FQNEAQ (reference sequence). The CDR3 covers 17 residues. CDR3 nucleotide sequence: TGTGCCAGCAGCTTAGTCAGGGGGGCACTTAGCAATCAGCCCCAGCATTTT. Its translation: CASSLVRGALSNQPQHF.

This clone appeared a few times. The sample carries other DNA sequences with the same CDR3. This chain connects TRBV29-1 to TRBJ1-1; D is undetermined. This CDR3 has 12 amino acids. Germline CDR1 is SQVTM and CDR2 is ANQGSEA. Trimming took 4 bases from V and 1 from J, leaving 7 bases between them. This CDR3 is CSVGGRNTEAFF. CDR3 DNA sequence: TGCAGCGTTGGGGGAAGGAACACTGAAGCTTTCTTT.

The chain joins TRBV23-1 to TRBJ1-6; 7 positions match TRBD1. TRBV23-1 is an open reading frame, and its role is uncertain. The CDR3 sequence is 15 residues long. V lost 7 bases and J lost 5; bases outside the gene matches: 8. This chain's CDR3 is CASTPNGTDNSPLHF. CDR3 DNA: TGCGCCAGCACCCCGAACGGGACAGATAATTCACCCCTCCACTTT.

This chain links TRBV5-4 with TRBJ1-2, with 9 bases matching TRBD1. Germline trimming cut 2 bases from V and 3 bases from J; bases unmatched to any gene: 5. The germline V gene encodes CDR1 SGHNT and CDR2 YYREEE (reference sequence). The CDR3 runs 15 residues. DNA of the CDR3: TGTGCCAGCAGCTTCGAGGGGACAGGGTACTATGGCTACACCTTC. It codes for CASSFEGTGYYGYTF.

The rearrangement uses TRBV19 and TRBJ2-1; 8 nucleotides line up with TRBD2. J gave up 3 bases and V 3 bases, and 1 base lay outside the gene matches. Germline V gives CDR1 LNHDA, CDR2 SQIVND (reference sequence). The CDR3 is made up of 14 amino acids. Here the CDR3 DNA reads TGTGCCAGTAGTATCGGGACTAGCTACAATGAGCAGTTCTTC. Its translation: CASSIGTSYNEQFF.

This clone was counted ten times or more. The chain is built from TRBV27 and TRBJ1-2; perhaps TRBD1 as D (6 bases). The germline V and J ends were trimmed by 2 bases and 2 bases, with 9 bases remaining between them. The CDR3 contains 14 residues. Germline assignment: CDR1 MNHEY and CDR2 SMNVEV (reference sequence). CDR3 nucleotides: TGTGCCAGCAGTTTAGACAGGAGGAACTATGGCTACACCTTC. This encodes CASSLDRRNYGYTF.

This clone was recorded once. The junction departs from the called germline gene at one end, perhaps through a read error. The chain employs TRBV7-7 and TRBJ2-7, with 10 bases identical to TRBD1. CDR1 is SSHAT and CDR2 is FNYEAQ in the germline V gene (reference sequence). The CDR3 covers 14 residues. As DNA, the CDR3 is TGTGCTAGCAGCCCCGGACAGGGGGGGTACGAGCAGTACTTC. Translated: CASSPGQGGYEQYF.

J is TRBJ1-1 and V is TRBV13; maybe TRBD1 (6 bases). CDR3 size: 15 residues. V was cut by 0 bases and J by 4 bases, with 12 bases left in between. Per germline, CDR1 PRHDT and CDR2 FYEKMQ (reference sequence). CDR3 region: CASSLGPGAGTEAFF. The CDR3 DNA reads as TGTGCCAGCAGCTTAGGCCCAGGGGCGGGCACTGAAGCTTTCTTT.

The chain recombines TRBV7-9 with TRBJ2-7; 9 bases agree with TRBD2. Germline values: CDR1 SEHNR, CDR2 FQNEAQ (reference sequence). The CDR3 runs to 16 residues. V lost 5 bases, J lost 4 bases, and 12 bases stayed unmatched. The DNA for the CDR3 is TGTGCCAGCAGCCCCTCGCGGGGGGGCATTTTTTACGAGCAGTACTTC. As protein: CASSPSRGGIFYEQYF. Together with reference TRBV7-9 and TRBJ2-7, the CDR3 gives the full variable domain: DTGVSQNPRHKITKRGQNVTFRCDPISEHNRLYWYRQTLGQGPEFLTYFQNEAQLEKSRLLSDRFSAERPKGSFSTLEIQRTEQGDSAMYLCASSPSRGGIFYEQYFGPGTRLTVT.

V is TRBV9 and J is TRBJ1-4; 7 bases match TRBD1. CDR3 length equals 16 residues. In germline, CDR1 is SGDLS, CDR2 YYNGEE. The junction had 13 bases not matched to a gene; V was cut back by 4 bases and J by 7 bases. Here the CDR3 DNA reads TGTGCCAGCAGCCCCTTAAACGGACAGGAGGTTGAAAAACTGTTTTTT. This codes for CASSPLNGQEVEKLFF.

The CDR3 DNA follows: TGTGCCAGCAGCGTAGGAGCCCTGACCCCCAATGAGCAGTTCTTC. As protein: CASSVGALTPNEQFF. The chain joins TRBV9 to TRBJ2-1; no definite D call. The V and J ends lost 0 bases and 6 bases respectively, with 13 bases between them. Per germline, CDR1 SGDLS and CDR2 YYNGEE. The CDR3 is 15 residues long. Variable domain in full (rest from reference TRBV9 and TRBJ2-1): DSGVTQTPKHLITATGQRVTLRCSPRSGDLSVYWYQQSLDQGLQFLIQYYNGEERAKGNILERFSAQQFPDLHSELNLSSLELGDSALYFCASSVGALTPNEQFFGPGTRLTVL.

J is TRBJ2-1 and V is TRBV19; 9 positions agree with TRBD2. Trimming at V came to 3 bases and at J to 16 bases, leaving 7 bases not matched to a gene. The CDR3 runs to 12 residues. CDR1 is LNHDA, CDR2 SQIVND, per germline (reference sequence). The CDR3 protein is CASSIRAGGLFF. Written as DNA, the CDR3 is TGTGCCAGTAGTATCCGGGCGGGGGGGCTTTTCTTC. The variable domain in full, with the rest retrieved from reference TRBV19 and TRBJ2-1, is DGGITQSPKYLFRKEGQNVTLSCEQNLNHDAMYWYRQDPGQGLRLIYYSQIVNDFQKGDIAEGYSVSREKKESFPLTVTSAQKNPTAFYLCASSIRAGGLFFGPGTRLTVL.

The V and J genes are TRBV4-1 and TRBJ2-7, with D perhaps TRBD1 (6 bases). Trimming removed 0 bases at V and 2 bases at J, with 17 bases between. The germline V gene encodes CDR1 MGHRA and CDR2 YSYEKL. The CDR3 is 17 amino acids. The CDR3 is CASSQDKGVWDTYEQYF. The DNA for the CDR3 is TGCGCCAGCAGCCAAGATAAGGGTGTGTGGGACACCTACGAGCAGTACTTC.

This chain uses TRBV15 with TRBJ1-2; perhaps TRBD1 as D (5 bases). With 0 bases removed from V and 5 bases from J, the gap between germline ends came to 16 bases. Germline V gene data show CDR1 as LNHNV and CDR2 as YYDKDF (reference sequence). CDR3 length: 16 amino acids. The CDR3 coding sequence is TGTGCCACCAGCAGAGATCGGGGGGACTGGGGGTATGGCTACACCTTC. It specifies CATSRDRGDWGYGYTF. Full variable domain (rest looked up from reference TRBV15 and TRBJ1-2): DAMVIQNPRYQVTQFGKPVTLSCSQTLNHNVMYWYQQKSSQAPKLLFHYYDKDFNNEADTPDNFQSRRPNTSFCFLDIRSPGLGDTAMYLCATSRDRGDWGYGYTFGSGTRLTVV.

The chain couples TRBV5-1 to TRBJ2-1, with TRBD1 matching over 7 bases. The CDR3 is 13 amino acids. Trimming at V came to 4 bases and at J to 9 bases, leaving 7 bases not matched to a gene. CDR1 SGHRS and CDR2 YFSETQ come from the germline V gene. CDR3 sequence: CASSPGTVFEQFF. DNA of the CDR3: TGCGCCAGCAGCCCCGGGACAGTTTTTGAGCAGTTCTTC.

This chain connects TRBV5-1 to TRBJ2-5; TRBD1 matches 7 bases. The CDR3 covers 15 residues. Germline V lookup: CDR1 SGHRS, CDR2 YFSETQ. V was clipped by 3 bases and J by 1 base; unmatched bases: 6. DNA for the CDR3: TGCGCCAGCAGCTCGGTCGGGACAGTCCAAGAGACCCAGTACTTC. Translation: CASSSVGTVQETQYF.

About this clone: One end of the junction fails to match germline, which may point to a read error. The chain uses TRBV7-3 and TRBJ2-3, with D possibly being TRBD2 (6 bases). The CDR3 spans 10 residues. Germline assignment: CDR1 SGHTA and CDR2 FQGTGA. CDR3 coding DNA: TGCTGGGGGGAAGCAGATACGCAGTATTTT. Translating gives CWGEADTQYF.

This clone was seen a handful of times. The V gene is TRBV6-5, the J gene TRBJ1-6; 8 nucleotides line up with TRBD1. V shed 0 bases, J shed 10 bases, and the junction held 5 bases outside the gene matches. The CDR3 covers 15 residues. Germline values: CDR1 MNHEY, CDR2 SVGAGI. CDR3 DNA sequence: TGTGCCAGCAGTTACTCGCAGGGGGCGAGATCACCCCTCCACTTT. This sequence encodes CASSYSQGARSPLHF.

This CDR3 is CASSKNRDRGWAFF. Written as DNA, the CDR3 is TGTGCCAGCAGTAAGAACCGGGACAGGGGATGGGCTTTCTTT. V is TRBV28 and J is TRBJ1-1; 10 bases are shared with TRBD1. The V segment lost 5 bases and the J segment 11 bases; nucleotides outside the gene matches: 11. The germline CDR1 and CDR2 sequences are MDHEN and SYDVKM. The CDR3 is 14 residues long.

The chain carries TRBV19 and TRBJ1-2; 9 nucleotides agree with TRBD1. CDR1 LNHDA and CDR2 SQIVND come from the germline V gene (reference sequence). V shed 7 bases and J 6 bases; nucleotides not matched to a gene: 12. The CDR3 sequence is 15 residues long. CDR3 coding DNA: TGTGCCAGTAATAAAAACAGGGGGCGCGGAGATGGCTACACCTTC. Residues: CASNKNRGRGDGYTF.

The chain combines TRBV9 with TRBJ2-3, with D possibly matching TRBD1 (5 bases). The CDR3 spans 15 residues. CDR1 is SGDLS, CDR2 YYNGEE, per germline. V gave up 0 bases and J gave up 0 bases, with 8 bases separating them. The CDR3 sequence: CASSVGGGSTDTQYF. The CDR3 DNA follows: TGTGCCAGCAGCGTAGGGGGCGGAAGCACAGATACGCAGTATTTT.